This is a list of T cell receptor beta chains from one sample in a study of cytomegalovirus exposure and HLA in healthy donors. The table came from immunoSEQ multiplex PCR; TCRdb's copy has only in-frame clones and leaves some out. The sample consists of over 150,000 clones, 80% to 90% of them appearing once. The sample comprised PBMCs. Source of these receptors: a woman in her 30s in good health and CMV-seronegative. CDR3s include the opening cysteine and the closing phenylalanine or tryptophan. D genes are given only for firm matches. Some rows mark clone size as missing; the rest say once, few, many or name a class of expanded clone.

>-|-|14|TRBV28|TRBJ1-1
TGTGCCAGCAGTTTCGAGGGCGAAGGCACTGAAGCTTTCTTT
CASSFEGEGTEAFF
>TRBD1|once|15|TRBV7-9|TRBJ2-7
TGTGCCAGCAGCTCGACAGGGCAGGACCCCTACGAGCAGTACTTC
CASSSTGQDPYEQYF
>TRBD2|-|15|TRBV7-6|TRBJ2-3
TGTGCCAGCAGCTTAGGTAGCGGGAGTACAGATACGCAGTATTTT
CASSLGSGSTDTQYF
>TRBD2|-|15|TRBV5-1|TRBJ2-3
TGCGCCAGCAGCTTAGCGGGAGGGCCCCCAGATACGCAGTATTTT
CASSLAGGPPDTQYF
>TRBD2|few|17|TRBV9|TRBJ2-2
TGTGCCAGCAGCGCTTTGGGACTAGCGGTTGGCACCGGGGAGCTGTTTTTT
CASSALGLAVGTGELFF
>TRBD2|-|16|TRBV5-6|TRBJ2-3
TGTGCCAGCAGTATCATGTGGCGGGGGAGCACAGATACGCAGTATTTT
CASSIMWRGSTDTQYF
>TRBD2|-|15|TRBV15|TRBJ2-7
TGTGCCACCAGCAGAGTAACTAGCGGGAACCCAGTGCAGTACTTC
CATSRVTSGNPVQYF
>-|-|16|TRBV16|TRBJ2-1
TGTGCCAGCAGCCAATCGAGGGCAGGGAATAGCAATGAGCAGTTCTTC
CASSQSRAGNSNEQFF
>TRBD2|-|15|TRBV6-6|TRBJ2-3
TGTGCCAGCAGTTCAGCGGGGAGCACCACAGATACGCAGTATTTT
CASSSAGSTTDTQYF
>TRBD1|-|19|TRBV7-2|TRBJ2-2
TGTGCCAGCAGCTCGCCGGGCGGGACAGGGGGCGTTCGGGCCGGGGAGCTGTTTTTT
CASSSPGGTGGVRAGELFF
>TRBD1|few|14|TRBV6-5|TRBJ1-2
TGTGCCAGCAGTCCGACAGGGGGCATCTATGGCTACACCTTC
CASSPTGGIYGYTF
>-|-|12|TRBV28|TRBJ1-4
TGTGCCAGCAGTCCCCCCCGTGGGGTGCTGTTTTTT
CASSPPRGVLFF
>-|-|14|TRBV9|TRBJ2-2
TGTGCCAGCAGCGTAGTTGGTAACACCGGGGAGCTGTTTTTT
CASSVVGNTGELFF
>-|-|12|TRBV27|TRBJ1-2
TGTGCCAGCAGTTCGGGAAGCTATGGCTACACCTTC
CASSSGSYGYTF
>-|-|10|TRBV20-1|TRBJ1-1
TGCAGTGCGAGGGGGACTGAAGCTTTCTTT
CSARGTEAFF
>-|-|15|TRBV7-9|TRBJ2-1
TGTGCCAGCAGCTTAGCCGGAAGCTCCTACAATGAGCAGTTCTTC
CASSLAGSSYNEQFF
>-|-|15|TRBV5-1|TRBJ1-3
TGCGCCAGCACCCATGATCGGGTTTCTGGAAACACCATATATTTT
CASTHDRVSGNTIYF
>-|-|14|TRBV6-6|TRBJ2-7
TGTGCCAGCAGTTACACGGGGGACTCCTACGAGCAGTACTTC
CASSYTGDSYEQYF
>TRBD1|-|17|TRBV7-9|TRBJ2-7
TGTGCCAGCAGCCCGAAGACCACAGGGGGCCCCACCTACGAGCAGTACTTC
CASSPKTTGGPTYEQYF
>-|-|15|TRBV18|TRBJ2-3
TGTGCCAGCTCACACAAACAGGTTAGCACAGATACGCAGTATTTT
CASSHKQVSTDTQYF
>TRBD2|-|14|TRBV9|TRBJ2-5
TGTGCCAGCAGCGCAAGCGGGAGGCAAGAGACCCAGTACTTC
CASSASGRQETQYF
>-|-|16|TRBV9|TRBJ2-3
TGTGCCAGCAGCGTAGGGGTCGGGTTAAACACAGATACGCAGTATTTT
CASSVGVGLNTDTQYF
>-|-|15|TRBV28|TRBJ1-2
TGTGCCAGCAGTTTACCCCCGGAGGGCAGCTATGGCTACACCTTC
CASSLPPEGSYGYTF
>-|-|13|TRBV19|TRBJ2-7
TGTGCCAGTAGTAGGGGACCGTCGGGAGAGCAGTACTTC
CASSRGPSGEQYF
>TRBD1|-|18|TRBV19|TRBJ1-3
TGTGCCGTGCAATCCCACTCTCAGGGGGCGTCCTCTGGAAACACCATATATTTT
CAVQSHSQGASSGNTIYF
>-|-|15|TRBV4-1|TRBJ2-5
TGCGCCAGCAGCCGAGGAGGACAGCTACAAGAGACCCAGTACTTC
CASSRGGQLQETQYF
>-|-|18|TRBV5-6|TRBJ1-1
TGTGCCAGCAGCTTGGACGTCGAAACGGACGGAATGAACACTGAAGCTTTCTTT
CASSLDVETDGMNTEAFF
>-|-|14|TRBV29-1|TRBJ1-2
TGCAGCGTTATCGCCCCAGGGGTTACACTAGGCTACACCTTC
CSVIAPGVTLGYTF
>-|once|15|TRBV4-1|TRBJ1-4
TGCGCCAGCAGCCAAGCGGGGTCTGCTAATGAAAAACTGTTTTTT
CASSQAGSANEKLFF
>-|-|16|TRBV19|TRBJ2-5
TGTGCCAGTAGTATAGCAGCAGGCTACCTACAAGAGACCCAGTACTTC
CASSIAAGYLQETQYF
>-|-|15|TRBV6-5|TRBJ2-7
TGTGCCAGCACATTTCAGGGGCCCCTCCACTACGAGCAGTACTTC
CASTFQGPLHYEQYF
>TRBD2|-|16|TRBV5-4|TRBJ2-3
TGTGCCAGCAGCCCAGGACTAGCGGGAGACACAGATACGCAGTATTTT
CASSPGLAGDTDTQYF
>-|-|14|TRBV6-1|TRBJ1-3
TGTGCCAGCAATGCGGGGTACTCTGGAAACACCATATATTTT
CASNAGYSGNTIYF
>TRBD2|-|18|TRBV9|TRBJ2-7
TGTGCCAGCAGCGTAGGACCGGGGGGACTAGCGACCTCCTACGAGCAGTACTTC
CASSVGPGGLATSYEQYF
>TRBD1|-|16|TRBV5-1|TRBJ2-2
TGCGCCAGCAGCCAGGGGACAGACGCGTACACCGGGGAGCTGTTTTTT
CASSQGTDAYTGELFF
>-|-|13|TRBV7-2|TRBJ2-2
TGTGCCAGCAGCTTAGGGCCCTTCGGGGAGCTGTTTTTT
CASSLGPFGELFF
>-|-|13|TRBV12-5|TRBJ2-5
TGTGCTAGTGGTTCTGGAGGCGGGGAGACCCAGTACTTC
CASGSGGGETQYF
>-|once|13|TRBV5-1|TRBJ1-1
TGCGCCAGCAGCTTGGGGACCGGGCTAGAGGCTTTCTTT
CASSLGTGLEAFF
>TRBD1|-|13|TRBV19|TRBJ1-1
TGTGCCAGTAATAACGTGGGACAGACTGAAGCTTTCTTT
CASNNVGQTEAFF
>TRBD1|-|18|TRBV5-1|TRBJ1-3
TGCGCCAGCAGCGCGTTACAGGGGGCGGAAGCCTCTGGAAACACCATATATTTT
CASSALQGAEASGNTIYF
>-|-|14|TRBV27|TRBJ2-3
TGTGCCAGCAGTTTCCCGGGGAACACAGATACGCAGTATTTT
CASSFPGNTDTQYF
>TRBD1|-|15|TRBV6-1|TRBJ2-5
TGTGCCAGCATTACAGGGGGCCTAGGCCAAGAGACCCAGTACTTC
CASITGGLGQETQYF
>TRBD1|once|14|TRBV6-6|TRBJ1-1
TGTGCCAGCAGTCCCAGGGACAGAGGGCCTGAAGCTTTCTTT
CASSPRDRGPEAFF
>-|few|15|TRBV2|TRBJ2-3
TGTGCCAGCAGGGGGAATTTTTATAGCACAGATACGCAGTATTTT
CASRGNFYSTDTQYF
>-|few|13|TRBV7-2|TRBJ1-6
TGTGCCAGCAGTCGGGAGTGGGGTTCACCCCTCCACTTT
CASSREWGSPLHF
>-|-|15|TRBV5-1|TRBJ2-7
TGCGCCAGCAGCCCCAGGGGGGAGGGCCTTATTCAGCAGTACTTC
CASSPRGEGLIQQYF
>-|-|21|TRBV27|TRBJ1-5
TGTGCCAGCAGTGGCGACTGGGACAAACAGCGTTATGTGTGTGGCAATCAGCCCCAGCATTTT
CASSGDWDKQRYVCGNQPQHF
>TRBD2|-|16|TRBV19|TRBJ2-2
TGTGCCAGTATGACGGCGAGCGGGGTTAGAACCGGGGAGCTGTTTTTT
CASMTASGVRTGELFF